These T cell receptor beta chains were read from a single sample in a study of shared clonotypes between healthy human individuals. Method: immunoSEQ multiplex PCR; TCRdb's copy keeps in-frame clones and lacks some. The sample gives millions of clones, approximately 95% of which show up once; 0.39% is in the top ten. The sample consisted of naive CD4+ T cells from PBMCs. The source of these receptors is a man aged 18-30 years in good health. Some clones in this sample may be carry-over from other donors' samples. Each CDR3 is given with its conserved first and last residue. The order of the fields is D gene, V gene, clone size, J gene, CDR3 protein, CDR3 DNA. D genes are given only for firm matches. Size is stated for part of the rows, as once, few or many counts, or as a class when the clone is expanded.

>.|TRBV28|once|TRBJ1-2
CASSLRLPDGYTF
TGTGCCAGCAGTTTAAGGCTCCCGGATGGCTACACCTTC
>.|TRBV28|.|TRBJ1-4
CASRAELSAPNEKLFF
TGTGCCAGCCGTGCTGAGCTTTCAGCCCCTAATGAAAAACTGTTTTTT
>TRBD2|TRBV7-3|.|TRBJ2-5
CASSSGLAGPYQETQYF
TGTGCCAGCAGCTCGGGACTAGCGGGGCCGTACCAAGAGACCCAGTACTTC
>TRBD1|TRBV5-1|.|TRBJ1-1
CASSFTGGTEAFF
TGCGCCAGCAGCTTTACAGGGGGGACTGAAGCTTTCTTT
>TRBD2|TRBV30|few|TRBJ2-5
CAWSVSGSETQYF
TGTGCCTGGAGTGTTAGCGGGAGTGAGACCCAGTACTTC
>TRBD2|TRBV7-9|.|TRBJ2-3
CASSWKREGRTDTQYF
TGTGCCAGCAGCTGGAAGCGGGAGGGCCGCACAGATACGCAGTATTTT
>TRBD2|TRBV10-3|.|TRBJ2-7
CAISETSESYEQYF
TGTGCCATCAGTGAAACTAGCGAATCCTACGAGCAGTACTTC
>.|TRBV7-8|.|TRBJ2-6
CASSLVGDVYSGANVLTF
TGTGCCAGCAGCTTAGTGGGGGACGTCTACTCTGGGGCCAACGTCCTGACTTTC
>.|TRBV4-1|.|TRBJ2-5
CASSPRDFQETQYF
TGCGCCAGCAGCCCCCGGGATTTCCAAGAGACCCAGTACTTC
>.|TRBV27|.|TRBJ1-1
CASRGRGSTATEAFF
TGTGCCAGCAGGGGGCGAGGTTCAACCGCCACTGAAGCTTTCTTT
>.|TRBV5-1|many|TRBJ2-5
CASSFQETQYF
TGCGCCAGCAGCTTCCAAGAGACCCAGTACTTC
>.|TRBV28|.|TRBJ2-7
CASSLLGYEQYF
TGTGCCAGCAGTTTATTGGGCTACGAGCAGTACTTC
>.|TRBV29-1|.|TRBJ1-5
CSAQVRANQPQHF
TGCAGCGCCCAGGTTAGAGCCAATCAGCCCCAGCATTTT
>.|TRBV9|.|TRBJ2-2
CASSVGAGPPGELFF
TGTGCCAGCAGCGTAGGTGCGGGGCCCCCCGGGGAGCTGTTTTTT
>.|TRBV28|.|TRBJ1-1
CASSTTADTEAFF
TGTGCCAGCAGCACGACGGCCGACACTGAAGCTTTCTTT
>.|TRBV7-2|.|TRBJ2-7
CASSPHRYEQYF
TGTGCCAGCAGCCCGCACCGTTACGAGCAGTACTTC
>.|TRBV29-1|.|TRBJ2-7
CSVNDPGVGMYEQYF
TGCAGCGTCAACGACCCAGGGGTGGGTATGTACGAGCAGTACTTC
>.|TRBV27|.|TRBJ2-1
CASSLQASVDEQFF
TGTGCCAGCAGTTTGCAGGCTAGTGTAGATGAGCAGTTCTTC
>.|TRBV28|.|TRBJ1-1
CASSLSGGRPEAFF
TGTGCCAGCAGTTTATCCGGGGGGCGCCCTGAAGCTTTCTTT
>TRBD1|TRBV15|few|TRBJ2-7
CATSRAGTGSYEQYF
TGTGCCACCAGCAGAGCCGGGACAGGGTCCTACGAGCAGTACTTC
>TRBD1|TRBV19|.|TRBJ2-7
CASSTGTGSYEQYF
TGTGCCAGTAGCACCGGGACAGGGTCCTACGAGCAGTACTTC
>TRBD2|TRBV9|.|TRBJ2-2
CASKLAENTGELFF
TGTGCCAGCAAACTAGCGGAGAACACCGGGGAGCTGTTTTTT
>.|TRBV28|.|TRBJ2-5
CASSLLRGNQETQYF
TGTGCCAGCAGTTTACTACGGGGGAACCAAGAGACCCAGTACTTC
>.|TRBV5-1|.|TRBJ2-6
CASSLDTGANVLTF
TGCGCCAGCAGCCTAGATACTGGGGCCAACGTCCTGACTTTC
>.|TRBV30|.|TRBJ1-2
CAWSSNDARLNYTF
TGTGCCTGGAGTTCCAACGACGCCCGACTGAACTACACCTTC
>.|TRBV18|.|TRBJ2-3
CASSPPRGSPDTDTQYF
TGTGCCAGCTCACCACCAAGGGGCAGCCCGGACACAGATACGCAGTATTTT
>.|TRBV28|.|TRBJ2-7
CASSLVGQGTSYEQYF
TGTGCCAGCAGTTTAGTAGGGCAGGGAACCTCCTACGAGCAGTACTTC
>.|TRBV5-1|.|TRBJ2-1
CASSLLQLGEQFF
TGCGCCAGCAGCTTGTTGCAACTAGGTGAGCAGTTCTTC
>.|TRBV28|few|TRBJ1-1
CACGGTEAFF
TGTGCCTGTGGGGGCACTGAAGCTTTCTTT
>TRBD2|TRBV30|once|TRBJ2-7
CAWSVSGRASEQYF
TGTGCCTGGAGTGTTAGCGGGAGGGCCTCCGAGCAGTACTTC
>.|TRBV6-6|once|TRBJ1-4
CASSYGWATNEKLFF
TGTGCCAGCAGTTACGGGTGGGCAACTAATGAAAAACTGTTTTTT
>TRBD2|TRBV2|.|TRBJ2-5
CASSLREIGETQYF
TGTGCCAGCAGTTTGCGGGAGATCGGAGAGACCCAGTACTTC
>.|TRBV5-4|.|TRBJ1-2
CASSSRTYGYTF
TGTGCCAGCAGCTCACGGACCTATGGCTACACCTTC
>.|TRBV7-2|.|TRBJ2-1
CASTVRGLITYNEQFF
TGTGCCAGCACCGTCCGGGGGCTAATCACCTACAATGAGCAGTTCTTC
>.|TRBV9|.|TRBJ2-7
CASSVGLGSYEQYF
TGTGCCAGCAGCGTCGGACTTGGCTCCTACGAGCAGTACTTC
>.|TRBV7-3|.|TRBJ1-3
CASSQNPQQGGGNTIYF
TGTGCCAGCAGCCAAAACCCCCAACAGGGTGGTGGAAACACCATATATTTT
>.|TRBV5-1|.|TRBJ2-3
CASSSIAGRWFADTQYF
TGCGCCAGCAGCTCAATCGCGGGCCGCTGGTTCGCCGATACGCAGTATTTT
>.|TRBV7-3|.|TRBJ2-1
CASSSPSSYNEQFF
TGTGCCAGCAGCTCACCGAGCTCCTACAATGAGCAGTTCTTC
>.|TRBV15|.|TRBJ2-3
CATSSATDTQYF
TGTGCCACCAGCAGCGCTACAGATACGCAGTATTTT
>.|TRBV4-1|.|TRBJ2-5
CASSQQTVQETQYF
TGCGCCAGCAGCCAGCAGACAGTCCAAGAGACCCAGTACTTC
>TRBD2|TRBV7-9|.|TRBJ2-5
CASSPPLGGKLLGTQYF
TGTGCCAGCAGCCCCCCCCTCGGGGGGAAACTATTGGGGACCCAGTACTTC
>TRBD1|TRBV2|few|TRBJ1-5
CASSPGGPVGEPQHF
TGTGCCAGCAGCCCAGGGGGCCCGGTAGGAGAGCCCCAGCATTTT
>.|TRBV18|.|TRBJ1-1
CASSPFSGTEAFF
TGTGCCAGCTCACCCTTTTCGGGCACTGAAGCTTTCTTT
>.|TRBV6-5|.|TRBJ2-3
CASSYSTPRTDTQYF
TGTGCCAGCAGTTACTCGACCCCACGCACAGATACGCAGTATTTT
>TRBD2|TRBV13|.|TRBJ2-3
CASSMLAGVTDTQYF
TGTGCCAGCAGCATGCTAGCGGGGGTCACAGATACGCAGTATTTT
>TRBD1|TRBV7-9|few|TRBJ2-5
CASRLGRGLQETQYF
TGTGCCAGCAGATTAGGCAGGGGGCTCCAAGAGACCCAGTACTTC
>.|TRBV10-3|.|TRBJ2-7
CAISESGQGAEQYF
TGTGCCATCAGTGAGTCTGGGCAGGGTGCCGAGCAGTACTTC
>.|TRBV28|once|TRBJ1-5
CASSPSNQPQHF
TGTGCCAGCAGCCCTAGCAATCAGCCCCAGCATTTT
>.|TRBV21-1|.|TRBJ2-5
CASSAEQGAPETQYF
TGTGCCAGCAGCGCCGAACAGGGGGCTCCAGAGACCCAGTACTTC
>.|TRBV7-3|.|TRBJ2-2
CASSLASLTGSTGELFF
TGTGCCAGCAGCTTAGCCTCACTAACGGGTAGCACCGGGGAGCTGTTTTTT
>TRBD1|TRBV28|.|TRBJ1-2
CASSGGQPINYGYTF
TGTGCCAGCAGTGGGGGACAGCCTATTAACTATGGCTACACCTTC
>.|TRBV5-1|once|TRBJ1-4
CASSLVGTGHEKLFF
TGCGCCAGCAGCTTGGTTGGGACGGGCCATGAAAAACTGTTTTTT
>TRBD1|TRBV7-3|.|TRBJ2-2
CASSWDRGTGELFF
TGTGCCAGCAGTTGGGACAGGGGGACCGGGGAGCTGTTTTTT
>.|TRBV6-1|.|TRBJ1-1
CASTFRVGTEAFF
TGTGCCAGCACTTTTAGGGTAGGCACTGAAGCTTTCTTT
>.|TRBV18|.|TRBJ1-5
CASSPTDQRNQPQHF
TGTGCCAGCTCACCAACGGACCAACGCAATCAGCCCCAGCATTTT
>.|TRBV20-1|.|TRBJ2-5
CSAPIEETQYF
TGCAGTGCTCCGATAGAGGAGACCCAGTACTTC
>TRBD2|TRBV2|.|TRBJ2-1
CASSLAMVGEQFF
TGTGCCAGTTCACTAGCGATGGTGGGTGAGCAGTTCTTC
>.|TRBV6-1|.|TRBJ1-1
CASSEAGGLGYTEAFF
TGTGCCAGCAGTGAAGCGGGGGGGCTCGGGTACACTGAAGCTTTCTTT
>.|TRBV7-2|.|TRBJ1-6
CASSPHSQGNNSPLHF
TGTGCCAGCAGCCCCCATTCGCAGGGGAATAATTCACCCCTCCACTTT
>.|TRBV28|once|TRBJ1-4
CASSLGGVANEKLFF
TGTGCCAGCAGTTTAGGTGGGGTGGCAAATGAAAAACTGTTTTTT